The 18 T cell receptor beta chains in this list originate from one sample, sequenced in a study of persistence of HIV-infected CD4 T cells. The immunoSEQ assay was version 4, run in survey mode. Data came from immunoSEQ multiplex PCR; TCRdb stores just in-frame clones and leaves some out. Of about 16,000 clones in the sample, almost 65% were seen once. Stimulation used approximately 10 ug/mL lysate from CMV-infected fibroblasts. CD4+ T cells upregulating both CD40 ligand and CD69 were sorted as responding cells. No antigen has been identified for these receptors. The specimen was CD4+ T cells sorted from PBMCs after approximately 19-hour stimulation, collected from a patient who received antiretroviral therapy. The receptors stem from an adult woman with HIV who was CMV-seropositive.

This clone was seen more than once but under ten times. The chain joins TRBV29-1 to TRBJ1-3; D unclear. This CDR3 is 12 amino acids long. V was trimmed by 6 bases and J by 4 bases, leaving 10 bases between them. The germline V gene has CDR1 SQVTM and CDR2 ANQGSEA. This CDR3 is CSVDAGGNTIYF. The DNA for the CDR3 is TGCAGCGTGGACGCAGGAGGAAACACCATATATTTT.

CDR3 DNA: TGTGCCAGCAGCCTGGACAGGGGGGAGACCCAGTACTTC. Its protein product is CASSLDRGETQYF. The V and J genes are TRBV6-5 and TRBJ2-5; TRBD1 aligns across 10 bases. The CDR3 runs 13 residues. V was clipped by 6 bases and J by 5 bases; unmatched bases: 3. CDR1 and CDR2 from the germline V gene are MNHEY and SVGAGI.

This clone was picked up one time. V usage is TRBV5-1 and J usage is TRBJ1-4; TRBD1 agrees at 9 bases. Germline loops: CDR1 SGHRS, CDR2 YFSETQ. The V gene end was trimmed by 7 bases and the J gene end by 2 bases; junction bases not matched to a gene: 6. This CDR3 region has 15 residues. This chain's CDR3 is CASRQGGYTNEKLFF. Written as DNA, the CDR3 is TGCGCCAGCCGACAGGGGGGTTACACTAATGAAAAACTGTTTTTT.

CDR3 in DNA: TGTGCCAGCAGCTTAAGATTTGGGACCGAAAACAATGAGCAGTTCTTC. Its translation is CASSLRFGTENNEQFF. V is TRBV7-3 and J is TRBJ2-1; perhaps D is TRBD1 or TRBD2 (5 bases each). V lost 1 base, J lost 5 bases, and 15 bases lay in between. The CDR3 length is 16 residues. Per the germline V gene, CDR1 is SGHTA and CDR2 is FQGTGA.

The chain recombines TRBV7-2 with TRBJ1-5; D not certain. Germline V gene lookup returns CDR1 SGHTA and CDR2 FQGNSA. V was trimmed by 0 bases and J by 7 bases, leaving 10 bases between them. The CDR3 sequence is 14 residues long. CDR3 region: CASSLAGNSQPQHF. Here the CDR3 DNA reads TGTGCCAGCAGCTTAGCGGGTAACAGCCAGCCCCAGCATTTT.

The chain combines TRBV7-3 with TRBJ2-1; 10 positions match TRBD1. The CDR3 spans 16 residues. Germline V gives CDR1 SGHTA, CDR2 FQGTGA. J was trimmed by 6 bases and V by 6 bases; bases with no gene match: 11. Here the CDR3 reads CASSPAPGQGINEQFF. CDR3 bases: TGTGCCAGCAGTCCGGCGCCGGGACAGGGGATCAATGAGCAGTTCTTC.

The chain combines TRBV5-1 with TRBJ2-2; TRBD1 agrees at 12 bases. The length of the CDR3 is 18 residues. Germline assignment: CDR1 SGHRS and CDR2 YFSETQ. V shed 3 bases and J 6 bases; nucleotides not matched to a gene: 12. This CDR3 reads CASSSGQGASIRSGELFF. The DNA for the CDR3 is TGCGCCAGCAGCTCGGGACAGGGGGCTTCAATTCGATCCGGGGAGCTGTTTTTT.

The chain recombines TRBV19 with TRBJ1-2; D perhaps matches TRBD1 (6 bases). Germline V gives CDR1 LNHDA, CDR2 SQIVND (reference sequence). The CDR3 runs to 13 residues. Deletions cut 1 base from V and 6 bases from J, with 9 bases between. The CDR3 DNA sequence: TGTGCCAGTAGTATAGCCAGGGGAGATGGCTACACCTTC. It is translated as CASSIARGDGYTF.

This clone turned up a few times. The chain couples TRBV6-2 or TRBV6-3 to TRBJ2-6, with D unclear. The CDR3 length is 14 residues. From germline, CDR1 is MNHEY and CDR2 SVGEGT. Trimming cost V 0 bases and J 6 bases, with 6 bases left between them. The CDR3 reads CASSYSREANVLTF. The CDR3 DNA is TGTGCCAGCAGTTACTCGCGCGAGGCCAACGTCCTGACTTTC.

CDR3 sequence: CASSIGRATGGYTF. The CDR3 DNA reads TGTGCCAGTAGTATAGGGAGAGCGACCGGTGGCTACACCTTC. V is TRBV19 and J is TRBJ1-2; the D is unclear. Germline loops: CDR1 LNHDA, CDR2 SQIVND (reference sequence). The CDR3 spans 14 residues. V was trimmed by 1 base and J by 7 bases, leaving 13 bases between them.

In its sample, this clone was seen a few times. As DNA, the CDR3 is TGCGCCAGCAGTGGTGGGGTAAACACTGAAGCTTTCTTT. This sequence encodes CASSGGVNTEAFF. The chain carries TRBV10-2 and TRBJ1-1; the D is unclear. The CDR3 length is 13 residues. Germline lookup yields CDR1 WSHSY and CDR2 SAAADI. Trimming removed 4 bases at V and 2 bases at J, with 8 bases between.

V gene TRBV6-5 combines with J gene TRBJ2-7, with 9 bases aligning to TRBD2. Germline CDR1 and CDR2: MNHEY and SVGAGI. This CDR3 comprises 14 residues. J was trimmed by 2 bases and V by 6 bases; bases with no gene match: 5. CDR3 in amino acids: CASRSSGEAYEQYV. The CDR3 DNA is TGTGCCAGCAGATCTAGCGGGGAGGCCTACGAGCAGTACGTC.

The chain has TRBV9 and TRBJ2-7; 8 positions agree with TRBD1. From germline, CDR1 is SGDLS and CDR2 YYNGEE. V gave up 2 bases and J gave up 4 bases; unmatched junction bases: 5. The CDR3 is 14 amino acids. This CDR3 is CASSVGQGPYEQYF. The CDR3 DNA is TGTGCCAGCAGCGTTGGACAGGGACCTTACGAGCAGTACTTC.

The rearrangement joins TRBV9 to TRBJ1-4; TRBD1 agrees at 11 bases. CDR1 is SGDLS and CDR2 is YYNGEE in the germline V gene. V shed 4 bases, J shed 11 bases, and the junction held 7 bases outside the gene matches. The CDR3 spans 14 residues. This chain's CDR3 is CASSSTDRGRKLFF. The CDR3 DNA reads TGTGCCAGCAGCTCAACGGACAGGGGGCGGAAACTGTTTTTT.

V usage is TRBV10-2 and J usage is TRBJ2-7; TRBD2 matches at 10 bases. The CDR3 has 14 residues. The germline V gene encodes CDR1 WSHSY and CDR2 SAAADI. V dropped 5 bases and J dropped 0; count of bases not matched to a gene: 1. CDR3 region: CASSLAGGSYEQYF. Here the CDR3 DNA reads TGCGCCAGCAGTTTAGCGGGGGGCTCCTACGAGCAGTACTTC.

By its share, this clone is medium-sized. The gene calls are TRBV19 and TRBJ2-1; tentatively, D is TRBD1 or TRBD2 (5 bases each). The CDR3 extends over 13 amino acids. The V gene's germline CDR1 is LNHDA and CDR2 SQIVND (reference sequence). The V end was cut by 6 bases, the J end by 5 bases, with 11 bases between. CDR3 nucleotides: TGTGCCAGTAGACGGGACGCTAACAATGAGCAGTTCTTC. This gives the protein CASRRDANNEQFF.

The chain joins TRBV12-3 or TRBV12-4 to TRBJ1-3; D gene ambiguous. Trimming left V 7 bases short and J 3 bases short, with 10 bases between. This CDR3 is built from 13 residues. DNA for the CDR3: TGTGCCAGCATGCTTATCGGTGGAAACACCATATATTTT. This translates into CASMLIGGNTIYF.

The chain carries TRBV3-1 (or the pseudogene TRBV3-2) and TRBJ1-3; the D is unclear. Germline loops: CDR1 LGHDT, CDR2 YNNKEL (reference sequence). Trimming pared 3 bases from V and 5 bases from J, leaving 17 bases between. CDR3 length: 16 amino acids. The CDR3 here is CASSQGSLTLRNTIYF. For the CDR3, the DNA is TGTGCCAGCAGCCAGGGTAGTCTGACCCTACGAAACACCATATATTTT.